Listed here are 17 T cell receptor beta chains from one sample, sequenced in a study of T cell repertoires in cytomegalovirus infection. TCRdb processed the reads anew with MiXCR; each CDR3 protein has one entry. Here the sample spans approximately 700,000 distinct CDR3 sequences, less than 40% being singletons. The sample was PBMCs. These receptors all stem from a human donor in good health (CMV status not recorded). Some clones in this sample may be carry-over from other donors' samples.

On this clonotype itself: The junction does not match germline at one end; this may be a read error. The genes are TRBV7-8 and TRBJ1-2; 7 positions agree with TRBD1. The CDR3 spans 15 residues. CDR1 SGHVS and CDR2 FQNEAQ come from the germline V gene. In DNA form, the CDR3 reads TGTGCCAGCAGCCCTAGACGACAGGGAAACTATGTCTACACCTTC. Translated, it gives CASSPRRQGNYVYTF. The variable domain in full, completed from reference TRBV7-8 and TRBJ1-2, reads GAGVSQSPRYKVAKRGQDVALRCDPISGHVSLFWYQQALGQGPEFLTYFQNEAQLDKSGLPSDRFFAERPEGSVSTLKIQRTQQEDSAVYLCASSPRRQGNYVYTFGSGTRLTVV.

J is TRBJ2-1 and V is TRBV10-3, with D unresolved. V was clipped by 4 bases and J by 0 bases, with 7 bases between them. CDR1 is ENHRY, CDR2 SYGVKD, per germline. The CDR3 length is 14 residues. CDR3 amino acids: CAISAPSSYNEQFF. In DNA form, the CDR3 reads TGTGCCATCAGTGCACCGAGCTCCTACAATGAGCAGTTCTTC.

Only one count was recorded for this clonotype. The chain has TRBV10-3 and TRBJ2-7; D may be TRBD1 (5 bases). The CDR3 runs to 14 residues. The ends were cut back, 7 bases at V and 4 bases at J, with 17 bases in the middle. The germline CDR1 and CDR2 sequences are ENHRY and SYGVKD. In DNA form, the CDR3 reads TGTGCCATCAATACAGGCGACCTGAGGTACGAGCAGTACTTC. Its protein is CAINTGDLRYEQYF.

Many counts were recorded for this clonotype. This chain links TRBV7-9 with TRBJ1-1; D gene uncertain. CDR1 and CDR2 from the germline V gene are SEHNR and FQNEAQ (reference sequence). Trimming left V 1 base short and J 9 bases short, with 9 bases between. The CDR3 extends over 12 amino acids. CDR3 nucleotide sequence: TGTGCCAGCAGCTTAGTATGGGAACAAGCTTTCTTT. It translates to CASSLVWEQAFF.

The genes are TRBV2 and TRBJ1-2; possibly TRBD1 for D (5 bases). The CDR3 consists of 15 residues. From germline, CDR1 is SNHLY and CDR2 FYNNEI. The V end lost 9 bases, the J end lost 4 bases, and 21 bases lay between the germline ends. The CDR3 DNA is TGTGCCAGTTCTCGAGAGGGGAGTAGAAGCTATGGCTACACCTTC. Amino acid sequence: CASSREGSRSYGYTF.

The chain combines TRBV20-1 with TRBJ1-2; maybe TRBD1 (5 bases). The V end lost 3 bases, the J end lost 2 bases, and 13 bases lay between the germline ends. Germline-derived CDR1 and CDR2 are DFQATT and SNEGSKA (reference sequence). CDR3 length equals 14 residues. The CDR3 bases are TGCAGTGCTAGTTCGAGGGGCAAGAACTATGGCTACACCTTC. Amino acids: CSASSRGKNYGYTF.

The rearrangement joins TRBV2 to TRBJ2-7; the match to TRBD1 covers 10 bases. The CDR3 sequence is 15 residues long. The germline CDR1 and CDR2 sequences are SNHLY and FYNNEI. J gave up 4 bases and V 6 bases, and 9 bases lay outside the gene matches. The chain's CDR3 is CASRERQGARYEQYF. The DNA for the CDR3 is TGTGCCAGCAGAGAACGACAGGGGGCGAGGTACGAGCAGTACTTC.

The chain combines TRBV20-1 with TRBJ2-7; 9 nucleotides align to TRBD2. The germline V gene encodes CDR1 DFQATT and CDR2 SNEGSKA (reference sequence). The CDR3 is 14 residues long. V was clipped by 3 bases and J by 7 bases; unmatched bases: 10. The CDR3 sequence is CSASPTGTSNEQYF. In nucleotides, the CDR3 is TGCAGTGCTAGCCCGACCGGGACTAGCAATGAGCAGTACTTC.

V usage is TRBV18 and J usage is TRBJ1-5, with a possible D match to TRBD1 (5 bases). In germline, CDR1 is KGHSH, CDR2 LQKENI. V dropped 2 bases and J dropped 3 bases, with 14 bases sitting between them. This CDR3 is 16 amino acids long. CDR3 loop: CASSPISGTNNQPQHF. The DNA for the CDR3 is TGTGCCAGCTCACCAATATCTGGGACCAACAATCAGCCCCAGCATTTT.

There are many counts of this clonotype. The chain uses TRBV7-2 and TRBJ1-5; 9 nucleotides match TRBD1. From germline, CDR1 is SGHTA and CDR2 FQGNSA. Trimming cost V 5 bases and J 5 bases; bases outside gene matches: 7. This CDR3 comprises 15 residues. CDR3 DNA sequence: TGTGCCAGCAGCCTTGTTGGGACAGGGCATCAGCCCCAGCATTTT. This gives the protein CASSLVGTGHQPQHF.

This CDR3 is CASSGATGSSYEQYF. CDR3 nucleotide sequence: TGTGCCAGCAGCGGGGCCACAGGGAGCTCCTACGAGCAGTACTTC. J is TRBJ2-7 and V is TRBV7-3, with D possibly being TRBD1 (6 bases). Trimming took 5 bases from V and 0 from J, leaving 14 bases between them. CDR1 and CDR2 from the germline V gene are SGHTA and FQGTGA. CDR3 length: 15 amino acids.

In DNA form, the CDR3 reads TGTGCCAGCAGTGGACGGGCCAGGTCCTACGAGCAGTACTTC. This gives the protein CASSGRARSYEQYF. The J gene is TRBJ2-7, the V gene TRBV28, with D hard to call. Deletions cut 5 bases from V and 1 base from J, with 12 bases between. Germline V CDR1 and CDR2: MDHEN, SYDVKM. The CDR3 totals 14 residues.

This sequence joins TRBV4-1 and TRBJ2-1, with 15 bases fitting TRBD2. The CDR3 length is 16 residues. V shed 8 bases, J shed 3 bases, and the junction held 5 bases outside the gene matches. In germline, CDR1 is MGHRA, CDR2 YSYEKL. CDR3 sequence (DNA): TGCGCCAGCTCCGGGACTAGCGGGGGGAACTACAATGAGCAGTTCTTC. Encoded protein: CASSGTSGGNYNEQFF.

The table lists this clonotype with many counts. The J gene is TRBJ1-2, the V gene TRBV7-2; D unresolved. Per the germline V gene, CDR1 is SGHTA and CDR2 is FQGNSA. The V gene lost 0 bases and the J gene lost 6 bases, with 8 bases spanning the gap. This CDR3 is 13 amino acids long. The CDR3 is CASSLASRDGYTF. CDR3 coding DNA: TGTGCCAGCAGCTTAGCCTCTAGGGATGGCTACACCTTC.

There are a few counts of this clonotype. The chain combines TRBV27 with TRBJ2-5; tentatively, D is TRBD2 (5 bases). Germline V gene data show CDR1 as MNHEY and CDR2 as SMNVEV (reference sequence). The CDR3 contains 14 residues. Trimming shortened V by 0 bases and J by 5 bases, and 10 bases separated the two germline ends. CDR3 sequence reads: CASSLSAGRETQYF. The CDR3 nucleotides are TGTGCCAGCAGTTTATCTGCGGGTCGGGAGACCCAGTACTTC.

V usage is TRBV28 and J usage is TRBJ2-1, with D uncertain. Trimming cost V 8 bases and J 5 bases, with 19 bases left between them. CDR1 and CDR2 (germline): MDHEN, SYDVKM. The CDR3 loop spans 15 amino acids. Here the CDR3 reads CASRGRALGNNEQFF. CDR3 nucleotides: TGTGCCAGCCGAGGTCGGGCCCTAGGGAACAATGAGCAGTTCTTC. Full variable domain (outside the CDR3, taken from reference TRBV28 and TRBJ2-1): DVKVTQSSRYLVKRTGEKVFLECVQDMDHENMFWYRQDPGLGLRLIYFSYDVKMKEKGDIPEGYSVSREKKERFSLILESASTNQTSMYLCASRGRALGNNEQFFGPGTRLTVL.

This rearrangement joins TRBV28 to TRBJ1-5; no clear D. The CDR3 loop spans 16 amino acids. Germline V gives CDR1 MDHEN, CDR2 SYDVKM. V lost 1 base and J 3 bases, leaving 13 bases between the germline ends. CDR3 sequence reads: CASSLLYSPINQPQHF. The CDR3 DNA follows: TGTGCCAGCAGTTTATTATACAGCCCCATCAATCAGCCCCAGCATTTT.